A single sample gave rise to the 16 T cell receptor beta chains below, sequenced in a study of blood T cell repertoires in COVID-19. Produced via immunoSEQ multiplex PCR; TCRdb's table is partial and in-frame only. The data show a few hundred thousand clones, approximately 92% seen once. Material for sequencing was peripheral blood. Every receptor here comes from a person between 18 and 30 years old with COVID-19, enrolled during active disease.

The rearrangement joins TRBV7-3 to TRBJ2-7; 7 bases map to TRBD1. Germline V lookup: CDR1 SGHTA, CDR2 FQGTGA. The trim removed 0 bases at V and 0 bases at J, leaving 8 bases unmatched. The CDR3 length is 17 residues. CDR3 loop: CASSLTPIEGASYEQYF. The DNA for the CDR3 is TGTGCCAGCAGCTTAACGCCGATTGAGGGGGCCTCCTACGAGCAGTACTTC. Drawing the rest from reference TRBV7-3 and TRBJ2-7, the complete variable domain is GAGVSQTPSNKVTEKGKYVELRCDPISGHTALYWYRQSLGQGPEFLIYFQGTGAADDSGLPNDRFFAVRPEGSVSTLKIQRTERGDSAVYLCASSLTPIEGASYEQYFGPGTRLTVT.

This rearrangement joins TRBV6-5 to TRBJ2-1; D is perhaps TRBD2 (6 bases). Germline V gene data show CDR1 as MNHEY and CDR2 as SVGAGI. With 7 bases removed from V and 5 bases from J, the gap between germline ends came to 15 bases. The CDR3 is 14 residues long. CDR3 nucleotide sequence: TGTGCCAGCACCTTTAGACTAGACGACAATGAGCAGTTCTTC. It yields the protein CASTFRLDDNEQFF.

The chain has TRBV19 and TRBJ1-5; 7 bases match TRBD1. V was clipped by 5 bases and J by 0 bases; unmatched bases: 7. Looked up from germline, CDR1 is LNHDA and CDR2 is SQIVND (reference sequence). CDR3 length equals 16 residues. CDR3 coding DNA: TGTGCCAGTAGTCTCGCGGGACAGAATAGCAATCAGCCCCAGCATTTT. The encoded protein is CASSLAGQNSNQPQHF.

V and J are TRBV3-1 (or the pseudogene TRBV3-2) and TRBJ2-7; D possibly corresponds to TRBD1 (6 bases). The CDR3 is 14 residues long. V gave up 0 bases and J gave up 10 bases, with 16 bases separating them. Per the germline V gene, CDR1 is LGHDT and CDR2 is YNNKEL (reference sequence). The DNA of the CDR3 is TGTGCCAGCAGCCAAGATAAAATCGACGGGACACAGTACTTC. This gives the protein CASSQDKIDGTQYF.

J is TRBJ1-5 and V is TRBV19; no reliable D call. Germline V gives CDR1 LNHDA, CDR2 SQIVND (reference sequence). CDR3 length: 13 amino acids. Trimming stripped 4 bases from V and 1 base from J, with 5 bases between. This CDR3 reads CASSTASNQPQHF. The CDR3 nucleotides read TGTGCCAGTAGTACAGCGAGCAATCAGCCCCAGCATTTT.

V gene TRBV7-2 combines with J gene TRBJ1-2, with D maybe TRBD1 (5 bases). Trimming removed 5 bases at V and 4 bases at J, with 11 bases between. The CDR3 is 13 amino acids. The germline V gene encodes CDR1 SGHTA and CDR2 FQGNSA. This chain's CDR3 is CASSPPGGYGYTF. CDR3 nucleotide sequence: TGTGCCAGCAGCCCCCCCGGGGGCTATGGCTACACCTTC.

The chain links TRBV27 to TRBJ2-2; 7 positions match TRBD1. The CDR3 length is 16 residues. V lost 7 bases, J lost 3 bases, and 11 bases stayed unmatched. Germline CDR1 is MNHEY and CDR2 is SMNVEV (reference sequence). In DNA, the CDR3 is TGTGCCAGCACCCTACGACAGGGAACTTACACCGGGGAGCTGTTTTTT. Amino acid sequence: CASTLRQGTYTGELFF.

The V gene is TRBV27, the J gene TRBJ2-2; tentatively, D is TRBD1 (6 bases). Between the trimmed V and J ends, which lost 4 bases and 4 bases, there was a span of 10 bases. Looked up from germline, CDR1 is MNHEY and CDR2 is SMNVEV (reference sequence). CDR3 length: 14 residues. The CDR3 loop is CASSSQTGTGELFF. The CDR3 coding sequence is TGTGCCAGCAGTTCGCAGACAGGCACCGGGGAGCTGTTTTTT.

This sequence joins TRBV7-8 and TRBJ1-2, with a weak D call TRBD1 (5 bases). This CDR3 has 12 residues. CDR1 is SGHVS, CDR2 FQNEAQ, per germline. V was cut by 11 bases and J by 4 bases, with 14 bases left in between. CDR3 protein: CAGGTAAYGYTF. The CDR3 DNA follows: TGTGCCGGCGGGACTGCCGCCTATGGCTACACCTTC.

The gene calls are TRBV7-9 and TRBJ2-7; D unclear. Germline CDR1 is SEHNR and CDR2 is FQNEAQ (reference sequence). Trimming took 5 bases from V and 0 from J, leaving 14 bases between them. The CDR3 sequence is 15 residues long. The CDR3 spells CASSPRRSSSYEQYF. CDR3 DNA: TGTGCCAGCAGCCCGCGCCGCTCAAGCTCCTACGAGCAGTACTTC.

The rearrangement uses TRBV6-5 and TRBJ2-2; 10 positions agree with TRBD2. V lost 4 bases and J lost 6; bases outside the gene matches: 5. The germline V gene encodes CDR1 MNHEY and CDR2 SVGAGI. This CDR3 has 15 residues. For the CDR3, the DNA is TGTGCCAGCAGTTCTAGCGGGAGTTTTGCCGGGGAGCTGTTTTTT. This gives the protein CASSSSGSFAGELFF.

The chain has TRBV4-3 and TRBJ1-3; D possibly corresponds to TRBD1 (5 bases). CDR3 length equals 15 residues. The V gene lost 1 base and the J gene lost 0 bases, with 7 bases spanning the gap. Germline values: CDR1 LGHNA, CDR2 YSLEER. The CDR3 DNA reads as TGCGCCAGCAGCCAAGGACAGTTCTCTGGAAACACCATATATTTT. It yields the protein CASSQGQFSGNTIYF.

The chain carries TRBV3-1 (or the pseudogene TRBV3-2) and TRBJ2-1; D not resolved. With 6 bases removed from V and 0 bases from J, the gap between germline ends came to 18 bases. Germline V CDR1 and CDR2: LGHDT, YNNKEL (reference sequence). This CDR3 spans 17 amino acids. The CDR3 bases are TGTGCCAGCAGACTCACGTCGGTAGCTGGCTCCTACAATGAGCAGTTCTTC. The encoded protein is CASRLTSVAGSYNEQFF.

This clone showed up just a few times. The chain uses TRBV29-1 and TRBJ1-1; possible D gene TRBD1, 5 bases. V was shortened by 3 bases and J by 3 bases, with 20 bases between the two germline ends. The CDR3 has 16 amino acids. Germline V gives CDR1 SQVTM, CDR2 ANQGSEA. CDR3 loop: CSVEKGFGGGHTEAFF. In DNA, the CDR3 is TGCAGCGTTGAGAAGGGTTTTGGGGGGGGACACACTGAAGCTTTCTTT. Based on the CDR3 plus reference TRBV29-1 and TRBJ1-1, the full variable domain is SAVISQKPSRDICQRGTSLTIQCQVDSQVTMMFWYRQQPGQSLTLIATANQGSEATYESGFVIDKFPISRPNLTFSTLTVSNMSPEDSSIYLCSVEKGFGGGHTEAFFGQGTRLTVV.

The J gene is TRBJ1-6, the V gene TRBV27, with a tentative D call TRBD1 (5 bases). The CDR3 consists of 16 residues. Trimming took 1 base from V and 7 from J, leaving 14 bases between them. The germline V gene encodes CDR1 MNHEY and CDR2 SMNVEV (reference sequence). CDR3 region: CASSLWGEGTNSPLHF. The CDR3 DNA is TGTGCCAGCAGTTTATGGGGGGAGGGGACGAATTCACCCCTCCACTTT.

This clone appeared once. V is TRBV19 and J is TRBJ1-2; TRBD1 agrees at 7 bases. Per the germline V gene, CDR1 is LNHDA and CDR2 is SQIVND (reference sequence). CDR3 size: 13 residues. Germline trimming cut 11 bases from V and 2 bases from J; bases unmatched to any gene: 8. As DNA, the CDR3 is TGTGCCTCGAATTGGGACAGCAACTATGGCTACACCTTC. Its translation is CASNWDSNYGYTF.